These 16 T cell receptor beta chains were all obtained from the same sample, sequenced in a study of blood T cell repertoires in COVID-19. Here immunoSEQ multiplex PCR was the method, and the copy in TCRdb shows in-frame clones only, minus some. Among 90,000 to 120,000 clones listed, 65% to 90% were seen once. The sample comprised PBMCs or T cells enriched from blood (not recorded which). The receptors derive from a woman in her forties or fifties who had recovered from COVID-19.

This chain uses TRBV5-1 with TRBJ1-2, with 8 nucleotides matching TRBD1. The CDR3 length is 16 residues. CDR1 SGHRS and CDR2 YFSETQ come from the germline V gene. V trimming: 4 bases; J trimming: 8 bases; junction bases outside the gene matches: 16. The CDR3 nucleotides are TGCGCCAGCAGCCCCGGAGGACAGGGTGCGCTTAAGGGCTACACCTTC. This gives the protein CASSPGGQGALKGYTF.

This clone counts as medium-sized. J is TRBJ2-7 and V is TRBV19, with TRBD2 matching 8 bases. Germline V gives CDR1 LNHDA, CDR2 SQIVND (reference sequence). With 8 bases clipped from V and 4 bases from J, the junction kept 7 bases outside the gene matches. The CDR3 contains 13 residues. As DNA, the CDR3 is TGTGCCAGTGGACACCGGGGGGGATACGAGCAGTACTTC. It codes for CASGHRGGYEQYF.

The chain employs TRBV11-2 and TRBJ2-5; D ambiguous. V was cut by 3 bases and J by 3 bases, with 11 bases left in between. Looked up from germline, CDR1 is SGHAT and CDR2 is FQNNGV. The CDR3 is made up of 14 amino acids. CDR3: CASSFTPAEETQYF. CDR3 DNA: TGTGCCAGCAGCTTCACACCCGCTGAAGAGACCCAGTACTTC.

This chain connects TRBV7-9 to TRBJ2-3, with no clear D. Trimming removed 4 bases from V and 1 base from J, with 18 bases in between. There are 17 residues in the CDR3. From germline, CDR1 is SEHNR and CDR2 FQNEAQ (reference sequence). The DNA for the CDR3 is TGTGCCAGCAGCTCCTCACTCTTGGAGTTGGGCACAGATACGCAGTATTTT. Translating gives CASSSSLLELGTDTQYF.

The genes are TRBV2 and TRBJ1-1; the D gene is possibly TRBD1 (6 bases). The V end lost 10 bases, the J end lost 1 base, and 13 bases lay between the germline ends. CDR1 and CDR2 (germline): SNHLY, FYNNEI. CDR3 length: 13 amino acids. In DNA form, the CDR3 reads TGTGCCACCCGGACAGTTTCGAACACTGAAGCTTTCTTT. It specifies CATRTVSNTEAFF.

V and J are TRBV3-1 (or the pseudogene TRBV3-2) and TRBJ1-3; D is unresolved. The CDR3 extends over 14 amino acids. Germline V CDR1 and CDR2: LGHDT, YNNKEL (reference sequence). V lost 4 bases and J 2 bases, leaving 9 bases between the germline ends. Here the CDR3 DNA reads TGTGCCAGCAGCCCCTCAGCGACTGGAAACACCATATATTTT. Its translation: CASSPSATGNTIYF.

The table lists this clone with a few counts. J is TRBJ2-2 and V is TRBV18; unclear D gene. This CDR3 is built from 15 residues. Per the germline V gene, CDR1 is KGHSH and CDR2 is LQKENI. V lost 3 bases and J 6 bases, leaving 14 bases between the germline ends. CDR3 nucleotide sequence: TGTGCCAGCTCACCCAAAGAACGCCGGGCCGGGGAGCTGTTTTTT. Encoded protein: CASSPKERRAGELFF.

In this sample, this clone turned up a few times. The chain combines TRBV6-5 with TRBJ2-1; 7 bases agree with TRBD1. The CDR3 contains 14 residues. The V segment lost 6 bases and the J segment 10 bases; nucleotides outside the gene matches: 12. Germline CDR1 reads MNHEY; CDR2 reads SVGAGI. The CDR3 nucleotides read TGTGCCAGCAGAGATACAGGGGTTGCGAGGGAGCAGTTCTTC. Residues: CASRDTGVAREQFF.

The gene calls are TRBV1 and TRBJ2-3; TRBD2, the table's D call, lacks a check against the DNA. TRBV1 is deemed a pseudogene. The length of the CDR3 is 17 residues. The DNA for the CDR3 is TGCACCAGCAGCCAAGCCCCGGGACTAGCGGCCCCAAATACGCAGTATTTT. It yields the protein CTSSQAPGLAAPNTQYF.

CDR3 DNA sequence: TGTGCCAGCAGTCCCTCTCTAGCCCGGGCAGCAACCTACGAGCAGTACTTC. Translating it yields CASSPSLARAATYEQYF. The V and J genes are TRBV28 and TRBJ2-7; weak D call: TRBD2 (5 bases). V lost 5 bases and J lost 2, with 22 bases in between. The CDR3 is 17 residues long. CDR1 is MDHEN and CDR2 is SYDVKM in the germline V gene.

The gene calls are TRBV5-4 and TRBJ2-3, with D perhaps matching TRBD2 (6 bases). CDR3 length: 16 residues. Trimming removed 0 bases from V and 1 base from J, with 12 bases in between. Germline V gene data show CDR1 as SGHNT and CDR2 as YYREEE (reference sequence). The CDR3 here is CASSLAPSAGTDTQYF. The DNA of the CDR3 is TGTGCCAGCAGCTTGGCACCTAGCGCCGGCACAGATACGCAGTATTTT. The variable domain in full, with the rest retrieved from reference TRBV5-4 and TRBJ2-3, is ETGVTQSPTHLIKTRGQQVTLRCSSQSGHNTVSWYQQALGQGPQFIFQYYREEENGRGNFPPRFSGLQFPNYSSELNVNALELDDSALYLCASSLAPSAGTDTQYFGPGTRLTVL.

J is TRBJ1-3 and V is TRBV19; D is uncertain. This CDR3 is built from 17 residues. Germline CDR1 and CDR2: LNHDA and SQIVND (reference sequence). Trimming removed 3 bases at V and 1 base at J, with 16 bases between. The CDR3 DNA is TGTGCCAGTAGTATGCGACTTCCCTCATCTTCTGGAAACACCATATATTTT. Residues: CASSMRLPSSSGNTIYF.

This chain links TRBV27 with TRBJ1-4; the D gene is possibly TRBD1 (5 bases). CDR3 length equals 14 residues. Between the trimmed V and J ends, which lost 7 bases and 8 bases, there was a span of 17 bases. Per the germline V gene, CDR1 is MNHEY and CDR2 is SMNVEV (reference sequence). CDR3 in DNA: TGTGCCAGCACTGCAATTGGGGGGGTGGAAAAACTGTTTTTT. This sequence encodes CASTAIGGVEKLFF.

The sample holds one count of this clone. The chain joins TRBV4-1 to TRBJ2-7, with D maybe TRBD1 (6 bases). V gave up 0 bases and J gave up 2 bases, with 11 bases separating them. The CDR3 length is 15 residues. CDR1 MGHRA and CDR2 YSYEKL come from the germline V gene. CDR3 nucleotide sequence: TGCGCCAGCAGCCAAGATGGCAGGGACACCTACGAGCAGTACTTC. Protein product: CASSQDGRDTYEQYF.

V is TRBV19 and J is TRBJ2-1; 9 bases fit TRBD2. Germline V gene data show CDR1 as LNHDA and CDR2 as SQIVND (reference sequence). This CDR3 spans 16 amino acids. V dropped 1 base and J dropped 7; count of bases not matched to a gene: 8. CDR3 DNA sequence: TGTGCCAGTAGTATAGTGGGTAGCGGGAGTGTAAATGAGCAGTTCTTC. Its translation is CASSIVGSGSVNEQFF.

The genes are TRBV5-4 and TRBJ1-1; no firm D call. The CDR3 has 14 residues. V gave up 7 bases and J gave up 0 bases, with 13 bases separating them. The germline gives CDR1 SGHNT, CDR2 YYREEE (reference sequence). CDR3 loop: CASHSGSMNTEAFF. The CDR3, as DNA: TGTGCCAGCCACTCCGGTAGCATGAACACTGAAGCTTTCTTT.